Sequencing of this T cell receptor (beta chain) was carried out in a study of Ad26.COV2.S vaccination and SARS-CoV-2 variants. The CDR3 spans 17 residues. V lost 4 bases to trimming and J lost 9 bases; unmatched junction nucleotides: 15. CDR1 is MDHEN, CDR2 SYDVKM, per germline. About this clone: The antigen remains unidentified.

Study outcomes and limitations: Post-vaccination spike-specific CD8+ and CD4+ T cell responses reportedly had substantial breadth. People who got the vaccine had more spike-specific TCR breadth than people who got placebo. There was a possibility that the TCR breadth and depth analyses underestimated total T cell responses. With respect to non-spike TCR breadth, vaccine and placebo recipients were similar.

TCRdb's copy holds only in-frame clones and misses some; the assay was immunoSEQ multiplex PCR. The table shows about 140,000 clones, with roughly 88% occurring only once. The material sequenced was peripheral blood, taken after recovery from COVID-19. The origin of this receptor is a human donor who had recovered from COVID-19. This rearrangement joins TRBV28 to TRBJ2-5, with TRBD1 matching over 12 bases. The CDR3 sequence is CASSSLTGTGGAIPQYF. The DNA for the CDR3 is TGTGCCAGCAGTTCTTTGACCGGGACAGGGGGCGCGATCCCCCAGTACTTC.